This TCR beta chain was identified in a study of OX40 agonist ivuxolimab in advanced cancers. Regarding the study as a whole: Blood T cells, both CD4+ and CD8+, expanded clonally by week 6 at 0.1 to 3.0 mg/kg.

On this clone: Its antigen is not identified.

Clones were sequenced by immunoSEQ multiplex PCR, and TCRdb holds only the in-frame ones, with some missing. The profile shows about 52,000 clones, around 93% of them singletons. Germline V gives CDR1 SGHVS, CDR2 FQNEAQ. The CDR3 is 13 amino acids. Trimming removed 1 base from V and 6 bases from J, with 10 bases in between. The chain recombines TRBV7-8 with TRBJ2-7; D is possibly TRBD2 (6 bases). The clonotype comes from an adult with an advanced solid tumor such as melanoma, head and neck, liver or kidney cancer. Sequenced here: CD4+ or CD8+ T cells sorted from blood, sampled in a trial of the OX40 agonist ivuxolimab. The CDR3 reads CASSLGREGEQYF. The CDR3 DNA reads as TGTGCCAGCAGCTTAGGGAGGGAAGGCGAGCAGTACTTC.